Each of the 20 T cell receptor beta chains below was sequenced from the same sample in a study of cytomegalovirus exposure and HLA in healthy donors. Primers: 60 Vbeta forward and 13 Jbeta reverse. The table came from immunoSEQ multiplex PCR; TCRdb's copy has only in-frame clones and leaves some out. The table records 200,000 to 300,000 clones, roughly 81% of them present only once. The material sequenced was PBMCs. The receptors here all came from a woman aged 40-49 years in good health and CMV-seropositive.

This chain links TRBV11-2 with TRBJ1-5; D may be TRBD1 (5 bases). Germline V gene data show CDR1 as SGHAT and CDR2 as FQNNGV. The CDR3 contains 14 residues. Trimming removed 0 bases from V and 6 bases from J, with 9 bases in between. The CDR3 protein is CASSLDRAGQPQHF. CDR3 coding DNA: TGTGCCAGCAGCTTAGACAGGGCAGGTCAGCCCCAGCATTTT.

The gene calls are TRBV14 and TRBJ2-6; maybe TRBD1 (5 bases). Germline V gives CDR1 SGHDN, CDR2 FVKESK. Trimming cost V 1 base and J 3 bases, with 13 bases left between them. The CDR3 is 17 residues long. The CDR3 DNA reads TGTGCCAGCAGCCAAGCTCCTCCAGGGCATGGGGCCAACGTCCTGACTTTC. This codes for CASSQAPPGHGANVLTF.

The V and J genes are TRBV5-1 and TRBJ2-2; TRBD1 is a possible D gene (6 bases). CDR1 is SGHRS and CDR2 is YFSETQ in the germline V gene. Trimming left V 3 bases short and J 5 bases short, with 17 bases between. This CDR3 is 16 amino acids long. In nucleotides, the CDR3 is TGCGCCAGCAGCTCCCAGGGGCAGGTTGGGACCGGGGAGCTGTTTTTT. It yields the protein CASSSQGQVGTGELFF. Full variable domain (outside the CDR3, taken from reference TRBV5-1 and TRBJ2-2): KAGVTQTPRYLIKTRGQQVTLSCSPISGHRSVSWYQQTPGQGLQFLFEYFSETQRNKGNFPGRFSGRQFSNSRSEMNVSTLELGDSALYLCASSSQGQVGTGELFFGEGSRLTVL.

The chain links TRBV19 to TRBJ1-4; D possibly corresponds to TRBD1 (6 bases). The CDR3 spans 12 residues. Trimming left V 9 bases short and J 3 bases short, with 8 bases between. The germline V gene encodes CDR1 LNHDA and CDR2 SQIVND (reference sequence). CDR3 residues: CASRGPNEKLFF. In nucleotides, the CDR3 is TGTGCCAGCAGGGGACCTAATGAAAAACTGTTTTTT.

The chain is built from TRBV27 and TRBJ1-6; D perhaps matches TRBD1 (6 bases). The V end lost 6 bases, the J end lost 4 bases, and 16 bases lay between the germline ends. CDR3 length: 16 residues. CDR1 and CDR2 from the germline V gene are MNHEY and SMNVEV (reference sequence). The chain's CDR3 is CASRPDTTGYNSPLHF. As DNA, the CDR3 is TGTGCCAGCAGACCGGATACCACAGGGTATAATTCACCCCTCCACTTT.

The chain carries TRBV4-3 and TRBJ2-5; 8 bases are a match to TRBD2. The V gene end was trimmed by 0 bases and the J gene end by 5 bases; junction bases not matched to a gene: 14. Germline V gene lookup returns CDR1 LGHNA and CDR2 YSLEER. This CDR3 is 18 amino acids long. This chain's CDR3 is CASSQDANIAGLAETQYF. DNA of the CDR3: TGCGCCAGCAGCCAAGATGCGAATATAGCGGGACTCGCGGAGACCCAGTACTTC.

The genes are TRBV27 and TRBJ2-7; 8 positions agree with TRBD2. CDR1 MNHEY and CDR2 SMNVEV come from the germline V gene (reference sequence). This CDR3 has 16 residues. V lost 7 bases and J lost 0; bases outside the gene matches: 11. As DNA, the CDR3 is TGTGCCAGCAAATTACAGTCCGGGACTAGCTCCTACGAGCAGTACTTC. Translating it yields CASKLQSGTSSYEQYF.

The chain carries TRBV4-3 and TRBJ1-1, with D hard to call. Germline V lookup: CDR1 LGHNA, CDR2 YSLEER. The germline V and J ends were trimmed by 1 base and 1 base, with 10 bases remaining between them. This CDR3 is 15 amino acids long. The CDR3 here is CASSQASPGNTEAFF. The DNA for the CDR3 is TGCGCCAGCAGCCAAGCCAGCCCGGGGAACACTGAAGCTTTCTTT.

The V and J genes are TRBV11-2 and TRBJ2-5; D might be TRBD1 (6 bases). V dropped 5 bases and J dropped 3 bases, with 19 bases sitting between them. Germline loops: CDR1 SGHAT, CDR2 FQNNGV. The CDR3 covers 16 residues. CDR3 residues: CASSVRGITPKETQYF. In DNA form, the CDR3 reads TGTGCCAGCAGCGTTAGGGGGATTACGCCGAAAGAGACCCAGTACTTC.

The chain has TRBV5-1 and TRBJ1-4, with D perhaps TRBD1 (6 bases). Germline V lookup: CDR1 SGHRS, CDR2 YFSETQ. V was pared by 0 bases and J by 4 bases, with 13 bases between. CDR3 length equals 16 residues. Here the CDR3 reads CASSLDVGGGNEKLFF. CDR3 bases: TGCGCCAGCAGCTTGGATGTAGGGGGGGGTAATGAAAAACTGTTTTTT.

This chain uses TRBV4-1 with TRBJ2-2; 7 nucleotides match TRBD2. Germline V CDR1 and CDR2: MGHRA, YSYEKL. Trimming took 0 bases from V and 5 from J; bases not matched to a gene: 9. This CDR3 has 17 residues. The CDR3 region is CASSQDLSGTSTGELFF. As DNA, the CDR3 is TGCGCCAGCAGCCAAGATTTGAGCGGGACGTCGACCGGGGAGCTGTTTTTT.

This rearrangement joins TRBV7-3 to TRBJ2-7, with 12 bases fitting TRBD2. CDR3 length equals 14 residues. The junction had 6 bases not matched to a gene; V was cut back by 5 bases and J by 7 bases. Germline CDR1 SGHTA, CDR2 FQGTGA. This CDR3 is CASSPSGRAVEQYF. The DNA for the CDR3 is TGTGCCAGCAGCCCTAGCGGGAGGGCTGTTGAGCAGTACTTC.

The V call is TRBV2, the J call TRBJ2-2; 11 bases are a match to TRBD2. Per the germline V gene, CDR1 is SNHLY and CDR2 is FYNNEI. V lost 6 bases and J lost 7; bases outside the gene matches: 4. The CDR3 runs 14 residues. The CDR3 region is CASSLGLADGELFF. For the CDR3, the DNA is TGTGCCAGCAGCCTGGGACTAGCGGACGGGGAGCTGTTTTTT.

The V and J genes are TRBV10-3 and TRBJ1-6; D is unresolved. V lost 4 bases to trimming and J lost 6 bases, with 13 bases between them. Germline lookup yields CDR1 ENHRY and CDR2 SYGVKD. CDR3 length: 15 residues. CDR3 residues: CAISGLEGGNSPLHF. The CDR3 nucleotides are TGTGCCATCAGTGGATTGGAGGGTGGTAATTCACCCCTCCACTTT.

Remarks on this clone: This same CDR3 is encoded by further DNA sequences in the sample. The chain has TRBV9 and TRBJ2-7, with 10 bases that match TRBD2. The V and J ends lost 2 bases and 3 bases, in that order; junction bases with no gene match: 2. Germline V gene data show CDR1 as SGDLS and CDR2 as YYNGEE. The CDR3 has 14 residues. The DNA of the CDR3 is TGTGCCAGCAGCGTTGGACTAGCGGACTACGAGCAGTACTTC. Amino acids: CASSVGLADYEQYF.

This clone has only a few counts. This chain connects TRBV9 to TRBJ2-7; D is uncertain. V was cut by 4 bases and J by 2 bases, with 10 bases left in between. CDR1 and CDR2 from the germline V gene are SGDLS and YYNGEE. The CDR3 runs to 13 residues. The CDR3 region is CASSPSLAYEQYF. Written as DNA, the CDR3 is TGTGCCAGCAGCCCCAGCCTAGCCTACGAGCAGTACTTC.

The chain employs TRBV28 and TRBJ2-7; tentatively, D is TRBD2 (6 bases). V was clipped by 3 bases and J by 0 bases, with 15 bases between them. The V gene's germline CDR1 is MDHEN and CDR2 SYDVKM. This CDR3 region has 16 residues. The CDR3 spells CASSFSRDGSSYEQYF. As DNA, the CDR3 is TGTGCCAGCAGTTTCTCCCGGGACGGGAGCTCCTACGAGCAGTACTTC.

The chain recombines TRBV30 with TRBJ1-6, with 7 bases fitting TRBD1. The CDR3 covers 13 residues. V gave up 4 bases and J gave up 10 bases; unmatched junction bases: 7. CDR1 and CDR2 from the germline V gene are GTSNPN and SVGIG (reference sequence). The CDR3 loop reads CAWTVGGQSPLHF. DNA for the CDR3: TGTGCCTGGACCGTGGGGGGACAGTCACCCCTCCACTTT.

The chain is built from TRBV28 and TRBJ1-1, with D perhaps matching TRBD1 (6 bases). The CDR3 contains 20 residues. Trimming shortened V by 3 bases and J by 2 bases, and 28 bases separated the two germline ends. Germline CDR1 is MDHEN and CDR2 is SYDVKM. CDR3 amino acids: CASSFPQGSVGGGKNTEAFF. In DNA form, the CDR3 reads TGTGCCAGCAGTTTTCCCCAGGGGTCGGTCGGGGGGGGAAAAAACACTGAAGCTTTCTTT.

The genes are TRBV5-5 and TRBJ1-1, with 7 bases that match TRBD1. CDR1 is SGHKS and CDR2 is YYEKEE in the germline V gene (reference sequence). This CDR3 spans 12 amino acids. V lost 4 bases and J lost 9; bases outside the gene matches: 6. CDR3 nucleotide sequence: TGTGCCAGCAGCCTCGCGGACAGGCAAGCTTTCTTT. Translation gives CASSLADRQAFF.